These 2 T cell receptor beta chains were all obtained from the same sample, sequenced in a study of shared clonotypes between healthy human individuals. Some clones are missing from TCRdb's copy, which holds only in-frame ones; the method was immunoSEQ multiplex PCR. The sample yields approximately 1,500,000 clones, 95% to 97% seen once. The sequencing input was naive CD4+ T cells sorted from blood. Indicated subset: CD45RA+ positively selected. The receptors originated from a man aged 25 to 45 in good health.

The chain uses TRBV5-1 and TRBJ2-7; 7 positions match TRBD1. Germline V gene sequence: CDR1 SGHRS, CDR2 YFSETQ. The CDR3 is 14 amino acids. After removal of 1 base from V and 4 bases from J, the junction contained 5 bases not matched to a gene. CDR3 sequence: CASSLPQTGYEQYF. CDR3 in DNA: TGCGCCAGCAGCTTGCCCCAGACAGGGTACGAGCAGTACTTC.

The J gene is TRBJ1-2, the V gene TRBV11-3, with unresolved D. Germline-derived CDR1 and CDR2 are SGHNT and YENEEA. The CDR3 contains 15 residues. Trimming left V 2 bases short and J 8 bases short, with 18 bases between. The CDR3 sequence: CASSLFSPTLKGYTF. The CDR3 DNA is TGTGCCAGCAGCTTATTCTCCCCCACTTTAAAGGGCTACACCTTC.